Following are 9 T cell receptor gamma chains from one sample sequenced in a study of γδ T cells in repeated Plasmodium falciparum infection. TCRdb reapplied CATT to the multiplex PCR reads. In the table there are 30,000 or so gamma-chain clones, 1.4% of which are singletons. Vgamma9/Vdelta2+ and Vdelta2-negative gammadelta T cells were flow-sorted from PBMC for bulk sequencing. The sample was gamma-delta T cells from blood. The receptors stem from a pool of human donors (malaria-infected and uninfected, not separated).

As for this clone: The TCRdb protein comes from a much larger clone and disagrees with this DNA's translation at residue 9, likely due to a read error; the protein given here is derived from the DNA. This chain links TRGV4 with TRGJ1 or TRGJ2. The J gene, missing from TCRdb, was assigned here through DNA to germline matching. J lost 8 bases, V lost 3 bases, and 10 bases had no gene match. Per germline, CDR1 EGSTGY and CDR2 YDSYTSSV. The CDR3 covers 13 residues. CDR3 sequence (DNA): TGTGCCACCTGGGATCAGTGGCGGCATAAGAAACTCTTT. This encodes CATWDQWRHKKLF.

The table lists this clone with many counts. TCRdb attributes to this sequence the protein of a much larger clone, which differs from the DNA translation at residue 8; a read error is likely, and the protein displayed is translated from the DNA. The V gene is TRGV9, the J gene TRGJP1. TCRdb supplies no J gene; here it was assigned by aligning the nucleotide sequence to germline. Per germline, CDR1 GITISATS and CDR2 ISYDGTV (reference sequence). The CDR3 length is 16 residues. Unmatched junction bases numbered 9, after V lost 1 base and J lost 4 bases. The CDR3 sequence: CALWEVRCGTGWFKIF. In nucleotides, the CDR3 is TGTGCCTTGTGGGAGGTCCGGTGTGGCACTGGTTGGTTCAAGATATTT.

This clone was counted between two and nine times. A far larger clone is one base from this, pointing to a likely read error. The sample holds other DNA sequences that translate to the same CDR3. The chain couples TRGV9 to TRGJP. As TCRdb names no J gene, one was assigned here on the basis of a DNA match to germline. This CDR3 is built from 17 residues. Per the germline V gene, CDR1 is GITISATS and CDR2 is ISYDGTV (reference sequence). The CDR3 reads CALWEGTQELGKKIKVF. CDR3 nucleotide sequence: TGTGCCTTATGGGAGGGGACCCAAGAGTTGGGCAAAAAAATCAAGGTATTT.

This clone turned up a few times. This DNA translates differently at residue 5 from the TCRdb protein, which is that of a much larger clone; a read error is likely, and the protein shown is the DNA's own translation. This sequence joins TRGV4 and TRGJ1 or TRGJ2. The J gene is not listed in TCRdb, so it was assigned here from a DNA match to germline. Germline V gene sequence: CDR1 EGSTGY, CDR2 YDSYTSSV. CDR3 length: 15 residues. The V segment lost 5 bases and the J segment 3 bases; nucleotides outside the gene matches: 13. The CDR3 DNA follows: TGTGCCACCTGGGGTGCAGTTGGGATTTATTATAAGAAACTCTTT. This translates into CATWGAVGIYYKKLF.

Only a few counts were recorded for this clone. A read error is possible here, since a much larger clone lies one base away. V usage is TRGV4 and J usage is TRGJ1 or TRGJ2. Because TCRdb records no J gene, it was assigned here through a match of the DNA to germline. The germline gives CDR1 EGSTGY, CDR2 YDSYTSSV. This CDR3 is built from 14 residues. CDR3 sequence (DNA): TGTGCCACCTGGGGTGGGAAGCATTATTATAAGAAACTCTTT. Translation gives CATWGGKHYYKKLF.

Regarding this clone: The protein TCRdb gives is from a much larger clone and does not agree with this DNA's translation at residue 12, likely a read error; the protein shown here comes from the DNA. V and J are TRGV9 and TRGJP. Because TCRdb records no J gene, it was assigned here through a match of the DNA to germline. V dropped 3 bases and J dropped 23; count of bases not matched to a gene: 13. Germline V lookup: CDR1 GITISATS, CDR2 ISYDGTV (reference sequence). The CDR3 length is 13 residues. CDR3 sequence: CALWEIRGWFKVF. The CDR3 DNA is TGTGCCTTGTGGGAGATACGTGGTTGGTTCAAGGTATTT.

Many counts were recorded for this clone. A far larger clone is one nucleotide away, so this likely arose from a read error. Other DNA sequences in the sample encode the same CDR3. This chain connects TRGV9 to TRGJ1 or TRGJ2. Assignment of the J gene here rests on matching the DNA to germline, because TCRdb gives none. The CDR3 extends over 14 amino acids. Per the germline V gene, CDR1 is GITISATS and CDR2 is ISYDGTV (reference sequence). The CDR3: CALWEPEDYYKKLF. In nucleotides, the CDR3 is TGCGCCTTGTGGGAGCCGGAGGATTATTATAAGAAACTCTTT.

This clone was observed a handful of times. This DNA translates differently at residue 6 from the TCRdb protein, which is that of a much larger clone; a read error is likely, and the protein shown is the DNA's own translation. The chain employs TRGV9 and TRGJP. Because TCRdb records no J gene, it was assigned here through a match of the DNA to germline. V lost 2 bases, J lost 7 bases, and 8 bases stayed unmatched. The CDR3 is 17 amino acids. Germline V CDR1 and CDR2: GITISATS, ISYDGTV (reference sequence). CDR3 nucleotide sequence: TGTGCCTTGTGGGAGGACCCAACCGAGTTGGGCAAAAAAATCAAGGTATTT. Its protein product is CALWEDPTELGKKIKVF.

With respect to this clone: TCRdb assigns this DNA the protein of a much larger clone, which departs from its translation at residue 10; this likely reflects a read error, and the protein shown comes from translating the DNA. The rearrangement links TRGV9 to TRGJP. The J gene, absent from TCRdb, was called here by matching the DNA to germline. This CDR3 contains 17 residues. CDR1 GITISATS and CDR2 ISYDGTV come from the germline V gene (reference sequence). DNA for the CDR3: TGTGCCTTGTGGGAAGGGAAGCGAGAGTCGGGCAAAAAAATCAAGGTATTT. Protein product: CALWEGKRESGKKIKVF.